This T cell receptor (beta chain) was retrieved from a study of T cell responses to AZD1222 COVID-19 vaccine. Study-level information: Investigators merged groups given second doses at roughly 4 or roughly 12 weeks.

The CDR3 loop spans 15 amino acids. Per germline, CDR1 SEHNR and CDR2 FQNEAQ (reference sequence). Trimming pared 2 bases from V and 1 base from J, leaving 11 bases between. Repertoires were generated with immunoSEQ multiplex PCR, while TCRdb's copy carries only in-frame clones and drops some. The sample carries about 140,000 clones, 80% to 95% recorded once. The sample was peripheral blood, taken on day 0 of AZD1222 vaccination. This clonotype was obtained from an adult in good health. The genes are TRBV7-9 and TRBJ1-1; D not resolved. As DNA, the CDR3 is TGTGCCAGCAGCTTACGGGTAGCTTCGAACACTGAAGCTTTCTTT. Protein: CASSLRVASNTEAFF.